The TCR beta chain described here comes from a study of T cells in tumors after PD-1 blockade. Across the study: During anti-PD-1 treatment, some patients continued daily vismodegib 150 mg. Peripheral blood samples averaged around 38,000 unique clonotypes and 113,528 templates.

Profiling relied on immunoSEQ multiplex PCR, and the TCRdb table lists in-frame clones only, not all of them. The sample carries 15,000 to 20,000 clones, about 84% recorded once. This CDR3 contains 15 residues. Germline assignment: CDR1 SEHNR and CDR2 FQNEAQ (reference sequence). The ends were cut back, 4 bases at V and 3 bases at J, with 13 bases in the middle. Source: PBMCs, taken after anti-PD-1 therapy. This sequence joins TRBV7-9 and TRBJ1-5; D unclear. The receptor was isolated from a human donor with advanced basal cell or squamous cell carcinoma (not recorded which). The CDR3 reads CASSSPLGDNQPQHF. As DNA, the CDR3 is TGTGCCAGCAGCTCACCTCTAGGAGACAATCAGCCCCAGCATTTT.